These 22 T cell receptor beta chains were all obtained from the same sample, sequenced in a study of OX40 agonist ivuxolimab in advanced cancers. This table comes from immunoSEQ multiplex PCR, and its TCRdb copy is limited to in-frame clones, with some not included. The repertoire consists of roughly 79,000 clones, with roughly nine tenths occurring once and the leading ten covering 1.5% to 2%. The source material was CD4+ or CD8+ T cells sorted from blood, sampled in a trial of the OX40 agonist ivuxolimab. Receptor source: an adult with an advanced solid tumor such as melanoma, head and neck, liver or kidney cancer.

The chain has TRBV14 and TRBJ1-2; 7 nucleotides align to TRBD1. Unmatched junction bases numbered 7, after V lost 8 bases and J lost 4 bases. CDR3 length: 13 residues. From germline, CDR1 is SGHDN and CDR2 FVKESK. The CDR3 loop reads CASENRGGYGYTF. Here the CDR3 DNA reads TGTGCCAGCGAAAACAGGGGAGGCTATGGCTACACCTTC. Full variable domain (outside the CDR3, taken from reference TRBV14 and TRBJ1-2): EAGVTQFPSHSVIEKGQTVTLRCDPISGHDNLYWYRRVMGKEIKFLLHFVKESKQDESGMPNNRFLAERTGGTYSTLKVQPAELEDSGVYFCASENRGGYGYTFGSGTRLTVV.

This clone was seen just once. The chain recombines TRBV27 with TRBJ2-3, with a tentative D call TRBD1 (5 bases). Trimming took 6 bases from V and 2 from J, leaving 12 bases between them. The CDR3 consists of 14 residues. CDR1 and CDR2 (germline): MNHEY, SMNVEV (reference sequence). The CDR3 nucleotides are TGTGCCAGCAGGATACAGGCACACACAGATACGCAGTATTTT. Its protein is CASRIQAHTDTQYF.

The chain combines TRBV30 with TRBJ2-6, with TRBD2 as a possible D gene (7 bases). The germline CDR1 and CDR2 sequences are GTSNPN and SVGIG (reference sequence). The CDR3 spans 15 residues. Trimming cost V 8 bases and J 2 bases, with 16 bases left between them. The CDR3 here is CALLGGLAGANVLTF. In DNA, the CDR3 is TGTGCCCTTTTGGGGGGGCTGGCTGGGGCCAACGTCCTGACTTTC.

This clone was recorded only once. V and J are TRBV30 and TRBJ1-4; weak D call: TRBD1 (5 bases). CDR1 is GTSNPN, CDR2 SVGIG, per germline (reference sequence). Trimming left V 2 bases short and J 7 bases short, with 20 bases between. This CDR3 is built from 16 residues. The DNA for the CDR3 is TGTGCCTGGAGTCCCCCCTTTGATTCAGGGCGTGAAAAACTGTTTTTT. This encodes CAWSPPFDSGREKLFF.

This clone has just one count. The chain uses TRBV6-5 and TRBJ1-1; D uncertain. There are 12 residues in the CDR3. The V end lost 3 bases, the J end lost 0 bases, and 2 bases lay between the germline ends. Germline-derived CDR1 and CDR2 are MNHEY and SVGAGI. In nucleotides, the CDR3 is TGTGCCAGCAGTTATGTGAACACTGAAGCTTTCTTT. It is translated as CASSYVNTEAFF.

The chain is built from TRBV28 and TRBJ2-1; D not certain. Germline V gene data show CDR1 as MDHEN and CDR2 as SYDVKM. The CDR3 is 14 amino acids. Trimming took 10 bases from V and 5 from J, leaving 18 bases between them. The CDR3 DNA reads as TGTGCCACCGTGGGCCGTAACCAAAACAATGAGCAGTTCTTC. This encodes CATVGRNQNNEQFF.

V is TRBV30 and J is TRBJ2-5; a weak D match, TRBD2 (6 bases). This CDR3 is 11 amino acids long. V was cut by 5 bases and J by 9 bases, with 13 bases left in between. Germline V lookup: CDR1 GTSNPN, CDR2 SVGIG (reference sequence). The CDR3 sequence is CAWGRPGAQYF. DNA of the CDR3: TGTGCCTGGGGTCGACCGGGGGCCCAGTACTTC.

The chain joins TRBV28 to TRBJ1-1; D not certain. CDR1 MDHEN and CDR2 SYDVKM come from the germline V gene. This CDR3 contains 14 residues. Trimming shortened V by 2 bases and J by 8 bases, and 15 bases separated the two germline ends. The CDR3 here is CASSLPPGLGEAFF. The CDR3 DNA reads TGTGCCAGCAGTTTACCCCCGGGCTTGGGGGAAGCTTTCTTT.

This sequence joins TRBV21-1 and TRBJ1-4; TRBD1, the D gene given by the table, was not confirmed from the DNA. TRBV21-1 is an annotated pseudogene. This CDR3 is built from 13 residues. CDR3 region: CASFQQANEKLFF. DNA for the CDR3: TGTGCCAGCTTCCAGCAGGCTAATGAAAAACTGTTTTTT.

V gene TRBV27 combines with J gene TRBJ1-2; D might be TRBD1 (5 bases). The CDR3 contains 14 residues. Germline lookup yields CDR1 MNHEY and CDR2 SMNVEV (reference sequence). V was pared by 4 bases and J by 6 bases, with 15 bases between. CDR3 residues: CASSWGREVHGYTF. The DNA of the CDR3 is TGTGCCAGCAGTTGGGGCAGGGAGGTGCATGGCTACACCTTC.

The rearrangement joins TRBV15 to TRBJ1-4; D is unclear. V gave up 9 bases and J gave up 3 bases, with 8 bases separating them. This CDR3 spans 12 amino acids. The V gene's germline CDR1 is LNHNV and CDR2 YYDKDF (reference sequence). The CDR3 region is CATSAANEKLFF. DNA of the CDR3: TGTGCCACGTCCGCGGCTAATGAAAAACTGTTTTTT.

The chain employs TRBV5-4 and TRBJ2-3, with a weak D call TRBD1 (6 bases). Trimming took off 4 bases at V and 1 base at J, with 13 bases between the two ends. Germline V lookup: CDR1 SGHNT, CDR2 YYREEE (reference sequence). The CDR3 is 15 residues long. The CDR3 bases are TGTGCCAGCAGCCCGACAGGTATACGCACAGATACGCAGTATTTT. Protein sequence: CASSPTGIRTDTQYF.

The V gene is TRBV9, the J gene TRBJ2-2; D is tentatively TRBD1 or TRBD2 (5 bases each). With 1 base removed from V and 0 bases from J, the gap between germline ends came to 10 bases. Germline V CDR1 and CDR2: SGDLS, YYNGEE. This CDR3 region has 16 residues. CDR3 sequence reads: CASSVLGGANTGELFF. CDR3 coding DNA: TGTGCCAGCAGCGTACTTGGGGGAGCGAACACCGGGGAGCTGTTTTTT.

This sequence joins TRBV15 and TRBJ2-3; TRBD2 agrees at 8 bases. The germline V gene has CDR1 LNHNV and CDR2 YYDKDF (reference sequence). The junction had 10 bases not matched to a gene; V was cut back by 5 bases and J by 3 bases. The CDR3 has 16 residues. Here the CDR3 reads CATSRRSGMGTDTQYF. CDR3 DNA sequence: TGTGCCACCAGCCGTCGTAGCGGGATGGGGACAGATACGCAGTATTTT.

A single count supports this clone. The CDR3: CASSWVGDTRGTDTQYF. As DNA, the CDR3 is TGCGCCAGCAGCTGGGTTGGAGACACCAGAGGGACAGATACGCAGTATTTT. The V gene is TRBV5-1, the J gene TRBJ2-3, with D tentatively TRBD2 (5 bases). CDR3 length: 17 amino acids. From germline, CDR1 is SGHRS and CDR2 YFSETQ. V dropped 3 bases and J dropped 3 bases, with 20 bases sitting between them.

The rearrangement links TRBV7-9 to TRBJ1-1; the D is unclear. The CDR3 runs 12 residues. Looked up from germline, CDR1 is SEHNR and CDR2 is FQNEAQ (reference sequence). Trimming left V 7 bases short and J 5 bases short, with 11 bases between. This chain's CDR3 is CASTNSGTEAFF. The CDR3, as DNA: TGTGCCAGCACTAACAGTGGAACTGAAGCTTTCTTT.

This chain links TRBV7-2 with TRBJ2-7; 7 nucleotides align to TRBD2. Unmatched junction bases numbered 10, after V lost 4 bases and J lost 1 base. The length of the CDR3 is 16 residues. Germline V lookup: CDR1 SGHTA, CDR2 FQGNSA. The chain's CDR3 is CASSSGLGGRSYEQYF. The CDR3 nucleotides read TGTGCCAGCAGCTCAGGCCTGGGGGGGAGGTCCTACGAGCAGTACTTC.

This clone came up once. V gene TRBV7-2 combines with J gene TRBJ1-2; D remains ambiguous. The CDR3 totals 13 residues. Germline V gene lookup returns CDR1 SGHTA and CDR2 FQGNSA. Trimming took 5 bases from V and 4 from J, leaving 11 bases between them. CDR3 region: CASSLEGLYGYTF. In DNA form, the CDR3 reads TGTGCCAGCAGCCTGGAAGGACTCTATGGCTACACCTTC.

This chain links TRBV9 with TRBJ1-1; D ambiguous. Germline assignment: CDR1 SGDLS and CDR2 YYNGEE. Trimming pared 0 bases from V and 4 bases from J, leaving 10 bases between. The CDR3 is 14 residues long. In nucleotides, the CDR3 is TGTGCCAGCAGCGTAGGGGGATGGGGCACTGAAGCTTTCTTT. This translates into CASSVGGWGTEAFF.

The chain uses TRBV28 and TRBJ2-7; maybe TRBD2 (6 bases). Germline values: CDR1 MDHEN, CDR2 SYDVKM. With 6 bases removed from V and 4 bases from J, the gap between germline ends came to 25 bases. This CDR3 is built from 17 residues. CDR3 loop: CASSPLAPLERVYEQYF. DNA for the CDR3: TGTGCCAGCAGCCCTCTCGCCCCACTAGAGCGGGTGTACGAGCAGTACTTC.

The J gene is TRBJ2-5, the V gene TRBV5-1; a weak D match, TRBD2 (5 bases). The germline V and J ends were trimmed by 0 bases and 2 bases, with 11 bases remaining between them. Germline loops: CDR1 SGHRS, CDR2 YFSETQ. This CDR3 comprises 15 residues. CDR3 sequence (DNA): TGCGCCAGCAGCTTGGCCCAGCCGGGGCAAGAGACCCAGTACTTC. This gives the protein CASSLAQPGQETQYF.

The chain links TRBV6-1 to TRBJ1-4; possibly TRBD1 for D (5 bases). CDR3 length: 13 amino acids. The germline V gene has CDR1 MNHNS and CDR2 SASEGT. V was clipped by 6 bases and J by 4 bases, with 9 bases between them. CDR3 amino acids: CASRRDLNEKLFF. CDR3 bases: TGTGCCAGCAGAAGGGACCTTAATGAAAAACTGTTTTTT.